The 28 T cell receptor beta chains presented below share a single source sample, sequenced in a study of breast tumors, draining lymph nodes, adjacent tissues (dated by TCRdb to 2016 to 2017). Lymph node samples came from the axillary draining lymph nodes of breast cancer patients. The library was obtained by multiplex PCR. TCRdb records Illumina HiSeq 2000 as the sequencer. The public reads were run again by TCRdb, first through fastp at Q25 and then through MiXCR, and only productive beta chains were kept. Each entry merges the rows of one CDR3 protein and shows their most common DNA and genes. This sample comprises about 100,000 distinct CDR3 sequences, 21% of them detected only once. The ten largest clones take up 1% to 1.5% of the sample. The specimen was axillary lymph node tissue. The source of these receptors is a female donor with breast cancer. Some clones in this sample may be carry-over from other donors' samples.

This clonotype occurred many times. This chain uses TRBV19 with TRBJ2-2, with D hard to call. This CDR3 spans 13 amino acids. Germline V gene data show CDR1 as LNHDA and CDR2 as SQIVND (reference sequence). Between the trimmed V and J ends, which lost 11 bases and 2 bases, there was a span of 12 bases. DNA for the CDR3: TGTGCCTCGCGGTCCGGAAACACCGGGGAGCTGTTTTTT. It yields the protein CASRSGNTGELFF. Drawing the rest from reference TRBV19 and TRBJ2-2, the complete variable domain is DGGITQSPKYLFRKEGQNVTLSCEQNLNHDAMYWYRQDPGQGLRLIYYSQIVNDFQKGDIAEGYSVSREKKESFPLTVTSAQKNPTAFYLCASRSGNTGELFFGEGSRLTVL.

This clonotype was observed many times. V is TRBV10-3 and J is TRBJ1-6, with 9 bases lining up with TRBD1. Losses at the gene ends were 4 bases for V and 8 bases for J; bases not matched to a gene: 3. The CDR3 has 14 amino acids. Germline-derived CDR1 and CDR2 are ENHRY and SYGVKD. The CDR3 sequence: CAISGTGVDSPLHF. CDR3 nucleotides: TGTGCCATCAGTGGGACAGGGGTGGATTCACCCCTCCACTTT.

V usage is TRBV6-1 and J usage is TRBJ2-1, with D unclear. This CDR3 region has 16 residues. Germline V CDR1 and CDR2: MNHNS, SASEGT. Trimming took 4 bases from V and 0 from J, leaving 13 bases between them. The CDR3 is CASSVLGASSYNEQFF. DNA for the CDR3: TGTGCCAGCAGTGTTTTAGGAGCCTCCTCCTACAATGAGCAGTTCTTC.

This clonotype showed up many times. The chain couples TRBV24-1 to TRBJ2-3; 7 nucleotides line up with TRBD2. This CDR3 comprises 16 residues. Germline V gene sequence: CDR1 KGHDR, CDR2 SFDVKD. J was trimmed by 0 bases and V by 4 bases; bases with no gene match: 6. CDR3 protein: CATSDPGGSSTDTQYF. CDR3 in DNA: TGTGCCACCAGTGACCCGGGAGGCTCGAGCACAGATACGCAGTATTTT.

This clonotype has just a few counts. This chain connects TRBV6-5 to TRBJ2-4; 7 bases fit TRBD1. Germline trimming cut 5 bases from V and 7 bases from J; bases unmatched to any gene: 8. The CDR3 consists of 14 residues. Germline loops: CDR1 MNHEY, CDR2 SVGAGI. DNA of the CDR3: TGTGCCAGCAGTGCCCCAGGGGGTAGGAACATTCAGTACTTC. It translates to CASSAPGGRNIQYF.

This clonotype has at least ten counts. V gene TRBV6-2 or TRBV6-3 combines with J gene TRBJ2-6; D possibly uses TRBD1 or TRBD2 (5 bases each). The length of the CDR3 is 12 residues. In germline, CDR1 is MNHEY, CDR2 SVGEGT. Trimming shortened V by 6 bases and J by 13 bases, and 13 bases separated the two germline ends. The CDR3 nucleotides read TGTGCCAGCAGGAGGGGCGGAGGAGTCCTGACTTTC. This translates into CASRRGGGVLTF.

This clonotype was recorded at least ten times. This CDR3 is CASTGQGETPLHF. In DNA, the CDR3 is TGTGCCAGTACGGGCCAGGGGGAGACACCCCTCCACTTT. The chain combines TRBV10-3 with TRBJ1-6, with TRBD1 identical over 7 bases. The V gene's germline CDR1 is ENHRY and CDR2 SYGVKD. The CDR3 totals 13 residues. The V and J ends lost 10 bases and 11 bases, in that order; junction bases with no gene match: 11.

This clonotype has just a few counts. The V gene is TRBV19, the J gene TRBJ1-2; D ambiguous. Per germline, CDR1 LNHDA and CDR2 SQIVND (reference sequence). The ends were cut back, 4 bases at V and 4 bases at J, with 16 bases in the middle. This CDR3 has 15 residues. The DNA for the CDR3 is TGTGCCAGTAGTAGCGCGATTCGGGCTCCCTATGGCTACACCTTC. Protein sequence: CASSSAIRAPYGYTF.

Concerning this clonotype: One end of the junction fails to match germline, which may point to a read error. The chain couples TRBV11-1 to TRBJ1-6, with D tentatively TRBD1 (5 bases). CDR1 and CDR2 from the germline V gene are SGHAT and FQDESV (reference sequence). This CDR3 is 16 amino acids long. The CDR3: CASSRKGTAYSSPLHF. The CDR3 nucleotides are TGCGCCAGCAGCCGAAAAGGGACGGCCTATAGTTCACCCCTCCACTTT.

Notes on this clonotype: The germline gene is not matched at one end of the junction; a read error may be the cause. V usage is TRBV5-1 and J usage is TRBJ1-5; D perhaps matches TRBD1 (5 bases). In germline, CDR1 is SGHRS, CDR2 YFSETQ. This CDR3 is built from 12 residues. The DNA for the CDR3 is TGCGCCAGCCGCTTGGGGGGTCAGCCCCAGCATTTT. It encodes CASRLGGQPQHF. The variable domain in full, completed from reference TRBV5-1 and TRBJ1-5, reads KAGVTQTPRYLIKTRGQQVTLSCSPISGHRSVSWYQQTPGQGLQFLFEYFSETQRNKGNFPGRFSGRQFSNSRSEMNVSTLELGDSALYLCASRLGGQPQHFGDGTRLSIL.

A word on this clonotype: Being one base from a much bigger clone, this may be a read error. V is TRBV19 and J is TRBJ2-2; weak D call: TRBD1 (5 bases). The ends were cut back, 6 bases at V and 8 bases at J, with 16 bases in the middle. CDR3 length: 14 amino acids. CDR1 and CDR2 (germline): LNHDA, SQIVND (reference sequence). The CDR3 bases are TGTGCCAGTAGGTCCCAGGGATATGCGGGGGAGCTGTTTTTT. This translates into CASRSQGYAGELFF.

There are many counts of this clonotype. The V call is TRBV12-3 or TRBV12-4, the J call TRBJ2-5; D unresolved. V lost 6 bases, J lost 4 bases, and 12 bases lay in between. This CDR3 comprises 13 residues. The CDR3: CASSSRNAETQYF. CDR3 in DNA: TGTGCCAGCAGCTCACGGAACGCAGAGACCCAGTACTTC.

In its sample, this clonotype was seen many times. The gene calls are TRBV20-1 and TRBJ2-2; D is ambiguous. Germline loops: CDR1 DFQATT, CDR2 SNEGSKA (reference sequence). The CDR3 is 12 residues long. Trimming removed 3 bases at V and 5 bases at J, with 7 bases between. CDR3 nucleotides: TGCAGTGCTAGCAGACTTACCGGGGAGCTGTTTTTT. Translating gives CSASRLTGELFF.

This clonotype was found many times. The chain joins TRBV19 to TRBJ1-5, with D uncertain. V was shortened by 0 bases and J by 3 bases, with 9 bases between the two germline ends. Germline CDR1 LNHDA, CDR2 SQIVND (reference sequence). CDR3 length equals 15 residues. The CDR3 reads CASSIEGRFNQPQHF. In nucleotides, the CDR3 is TGTGCCAGTAGTATAGAGGGCAGATTCAATCAGCCCCAGCATTTT. Together with reference TRBV19 and TRBJ1-5, the CDR3 gives the full variable domain: DGGITQSPKYLFRKEGQNVTLSCEQNLNHDAMYWYRQDPGQGLRLIYYSQIVNDFQKGDIAEGYSVSREKKESFPLTVTSAQKNPTAFYLCASSIEGRFNQPQHFGDGTRLSIL.

This clonotype showed up many times. The chain combines TRBV5-1 with TRBJ2-5; either TRBD1 or TRBD2 may supply D (5 bases each). CDR1 is SGHRS, CDR2 YFSETQ, per germline. The V gene lost 1 base and the J gene lost 4 bases, with 17 bases spanning the gap. This CDR3 is 16 amino acids long. The CDR3 is CASSLWWGSRRETQYF. In nucleotides, the CDR3 is TGCGCCAGCAGCTTGTGGTGGGGGTCTAGGAGAGAGACCCAGTACTTC.

This clonotype showed up just a few times. The chain uses TRBV27 and TRBJ1-2; D gene ambiguous. V was shortened by 4 bases and J by 3 bases, with 18 bases between the two germline ends. This CDR3 has 16 amino acids. Germline V gene sequence: CDR1 MNHEY, CDR2 SMNVEV (reference sequence). CDR3 in DNA: TGTGCCAGCAGTTCCACTTATTTAGACACGTACTATGGCTACACCTTC. Amino acids: CASSSTYLDTYYGYTF.

Points on this clonotype: No conserved phenylalanine or tryptophan is present at the end of the CDR3, so a read error is the likely explanation. This rearrangement joins TRBV12-3 or TRBV12-4 to TRBJ1-5; D call uncertain. V was shortened by 6 bases and J by 3 bases, with 9 bases between the two germline ends. The CDR3 is 13 residues long. The CDR3 here is CASSRQINQPQHL. For the CDR3, the DNA is TGTGCCAGCAGCAGGCAGATCAATCAGCCCCAGCATCTT.

This clonotype was recorded many times. This chain connects TRBV4-1 to TRBJ2-7, with D possibly called TRBD1 or TRBD2 (5 bases each). From germline, CDR1 is MGHRA and CDR2 YSYEKL. This CDR3 region has 16 residues. V shed 0 bases and J shed 3 bases, with 15 bases lying between them. The DNA of the CDR3 is TGCGCCAGCAGCCAAGAATGGGGGACCTTCGACTACGAGCAGTACTTC. Translated: CASSQEWGTFDYEQYF.

Details on this clonotype: A much larger clone differs by one base, so this may be a read error. The chain employs TRBV20-1 and TRBJ1-2; 7 bases match TRBD1. Losses at the gene ends were 4 bases for V and 10 bases for J; bases not matched to a gene: 9. The V gene's germline CDR1 is DFQATT and CDR2 SNEGSKA (reference sequence). This CDR3 spans 12 amino acids. The CDR3 spells CSAKPDRVLYTF. CDR3 DNA: TGCAGTGCTAAACCCGACAGGGTCCTCTACACCTTC.

This clonotype showed up many times. V and J are TRBV4-2 and TRBJ1-2; perhaps TRBD1 as D (6 bases). The CDR3 length is 16 residues. Trimming took off 4 bases at V and 4 bases at J, with 19 bases between the two ends. CDR1 is LGHNA, CDR2 YNFKEQ, per germline. The chain's CDR3 is CASSLGVGDTFYGYTF. In DNA, the CDR3 is TGTGCCAGCAGCCTGGGGGTAGGGGACACCTTCTATGGCTACACCTTC.

Only a few counts were recorded for this clonotype. CDR3 nucleotides: TGTGCCAGCAGTTTCAGTAACGGGAGGACAGATACGCAGTATTTT. Its translation is CASSFSNGRTDTQYF. The V and J genes are TRBV27 and TRBJ2-3, with 7 bases matching TRBD2. This CDR3 has 15 residues. Germline V gene data show CDR1 as MNHEY and CDR2 as SMNVEV (reference sequence). Germline trimming cut 3 bases from V and 3 bases from J; bases unmatched to any gene: 6.

This clonotype has a count of ten or more. V gene TRBV2 combines with J gene TRBJ2-7; D uncertain. Germline loops: CDR1 SNHLY, CDR2 FYNNEI. The CDR3 spans 11 residues. V lost 2 bases, J lost 3 bases, and 2 bases lay in between. The CDR3 DNA reads as TGTGCCAGCAGTGAACACTACGAGCAGTACTTC. Protein product: CASSEHYEQYF.

This clonotype has at least ten counts. V and J are TRBV10-3 and TRBJ1-5, with 9 bases that match TRBD1. The V and J ends lost 5 bases and 8 bases, in that order; junction bases with no gene match: 4. The CDR3 extends over 13 amino acids. Looked up from germline, CDR1 is ENHRY and CDR2 is SYGVKD. The CDR3 region is CAISRQGGEPQHF. As DNA, the CDR3 is TGTGCCATCAGTCGACAGGGGGGGGAGCCCCAGCATTTT.

This clonotype was counted ten times or more. The chain's CDR3 is CASAHSNQPQHF. The CDR3 DNA reads TGTGCCAGCGCCCATAGCAATCAGCCCCAGCATTTT. The rearrangement uses TRBV6-9 and TRBJ1-5; D is unclear. The germline V and J ends were trimmed by 8 bases and 0 bases, with 5 bases remaining between them. There are 12 residues in the CDR3. Per the germline V gene, CDR1 is MNHGY and CDR2 is SVAAGI.

Notes on this clonotype: Relative to the germline gene, one junction end is altered; a read error may explain this. This rearrangement joins TRBV3-1 to TRBJ2-7; 7 bases fit TRBD2. Germline V CDR1 and CDR2: LGHDT, YNNKEL (reference sequence). The CDR3 is 14 residues long. CDR3 loop: CAGSQGKRGYEQYF. The CDR3 DNA is TGTGCCGGCAGCCAAGGGAAGCGGGGCTACGAGCAGTACTTT.

This clonotype has at least ten counts. The rearrangement joins TRBV7-2 to TRBJ2-3; weak D call: TRBD1 (5 bases). Germline V gives CDR1 SGHTA, CDR2 FQGNSA. The CDR3 extends over 13 amino acids. The ends were cut back, 5 bases at V and 6 bases at J, with 12 bases in the middle. The CDR3 DNA reads as TGTGCCAGCAGCCGAATGGGGCGGGATACGCAGTATTTT. Translation gives CASSRMGRDTQYF.

Ten or more counts support this clonotype. This chain joins TRBV9 and TRBJ2-1; 8 positions match TRBD2. Germline assignment: CDR1 SGDLS and CDR2 YYNGEE. CDR3 length equals 16 residues. Trimming removed 0 bases from V and 2 bases from J; junction bases left unmatched: 4. CDR3 nucleotide sequence: TGTGCCAGCAGCGTAGGTGCGGGAGGCACCTACAATGAGCAGTTCTTC. Amino acids: CASSVGAGGTYNEQFF.

The chain links TRBV28 to TRBJ2-7; TRBD1 matches 8 bases. V was pared by 4 bases and J by 3 bases, with 11 bases of the junction left unmatched. The CDR3 contains 16 residues. From germline, CDR1 is MDHEN and CDR2 SYDVKM. The CDR3 sequence is CASSSAPPTGVYEQYF. The CDR3, as DNA: TGTGCCAGCAGTTCCGCTCCCCCGACAGGGGTCTACGAGCAGTACTTC.